The clone carrying this T cell receptor (beta chain) was counted at least ten times. Axillary draining lymph nodes of breast cancer patients supplied the node samples. The record originates from a study of breast tumors, draining lymph nodes, adjacent tissues. One entry per CDR3 protein results from TCRdb running MiXCR on the multiplex PCR reads. The table has over 200,000 distinct CDR3 sequences, less than 40% seen once. What was sequenced was axillary lymph node tissue. The TCR comes from a female donor with breast cancer. Some clones in this sample may be carry-over from other donors' samples.

The DNA of the CDR3 is TGCAGTGCTAGTCCGCGGGAGGCGTACAATGAGCAGTTCTTC. It specifies CSASPREAYNEQFF. This rearrangement joins TRBV20-1 to TRBJ2-1; the match to TRBD2 covers 8 bases. The length of the CDR3 is 14 residues. The J segment lost 4 bases and the V segment lost 3 bases, leaving 5 bases of the junction unmatched. CDR1 and CDR2 (germline): DFQATT, SNEGSKA (reference sequence).